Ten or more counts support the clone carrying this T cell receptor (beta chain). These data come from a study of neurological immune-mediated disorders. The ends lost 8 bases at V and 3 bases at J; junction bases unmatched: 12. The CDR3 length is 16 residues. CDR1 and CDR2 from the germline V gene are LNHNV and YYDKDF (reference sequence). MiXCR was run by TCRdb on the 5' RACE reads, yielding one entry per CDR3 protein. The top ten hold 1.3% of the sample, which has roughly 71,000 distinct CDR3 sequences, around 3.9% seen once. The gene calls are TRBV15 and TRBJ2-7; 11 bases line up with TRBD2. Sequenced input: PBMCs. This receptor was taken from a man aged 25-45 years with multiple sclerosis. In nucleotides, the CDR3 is TGTGCCACCTCCGGGGCTCTAGCGGGGGGCCTCTACGAGCAGTACTTC. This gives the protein CATSGALAGGLYEQYF.